The 6 T cell receptor beta chains in this list originate from one sample, sequenced in a study of tumor and adjacent non-tumor tissue in lung cancer. No cell sorting was done before RNA was extracted from the tissue. Three rounds of nested PCR, following a modified ARM-PCR protocol, produced the TCRbeta library. In TCRdb, the multiplex PCR reads were re-called with MiXCR into one record per CDR3 protein. Counted here are about 80,000 distinct CDR3 sequences, around 80% occurring once; the ten biggest clones make up about 14%. The sequenced sample consisted of lung tumor tissue. The receptors come from a woman in her forties or fifties with non-small cell lung cancer.

Concerning this clonotype: This CDR3 fails to terminate in the conserved phenylalanine or tryptophan, so it likely reflects a read error. This chain joins TRBV29-1 and TRBJ2-1; the D gene is possibly TRBD2 (7 bases). The CDR3 has 11 residues. Germline CDR1 is SQVTM and CDR2 is ANQGSEA. V dropped 7 bases and J dropped 10 bases, with 14 bases sitting between them. Written as DNA, the CDR3 is TGCAGCGCTAACGAGGGGGGGGAGCAGTTCCTC. Translation gives CSANEGGEQFL.

This clonotype was seen just once. A junction end diverges from the germline sequence, so it may reflect a read error. The V gene is TRBV29-1, the J gene TRBJ1-2; D ambiguous. Germline V gene data show CDR1 as SQVTM and CDR2 as ANQGSEA. The CDR3 covers 11 residues. CDR3 bases: TGCAGTGTTGAAGGGAACGATGGCTACACCTTC. The encoded protein is CSVEGNDGYTF. Combining the CDR3 with reference TRBV29-1 and TRBJ1-2 gives the whole variable domain SAVISQKPSRDICQRGTSLTIQCQVDSQVTMMFWYRQQPGQSLTLIATANQGSEATYESGFVIDKFPISRPNLTFSTLTVSNMSPEDSSIYLCSVEGNDGYTFGSGTRLTVV.

Turning to this clonotype: Lacking the conserved final phenylalanine or tryptophan, this CDR3 likely reflects a read error. V usage is TRBV4-1 and J usage is TRBJ1-5; D ambiguous. Trimming stripped 1 base from V and 6 bases from J, with 19 bases between. This CDR3 is 17 amino acids long. In germline, CDR1 is MGHRA, CDR2 YSYEKL. CDR3 nucleotide sequence: TGCGCCAGCAGCCAAGTGGGGATAGGCCCCGGCGGTCAGCCCCAGCATATT. This gives the protein CASSQVGIGPGGQPQHI.

Ten or more counts support this clonotype. The V and J genes are TRBV5-6 and TRBJ2-7; TRBD2 matches 8 bases. Germline trimming cut 4 bases from V and 6 bases from J; bases unmatched to any gene: 6. The V gene's germline CDR1 is SGHDT and CDR2 YYEEEE. This CDR3 is 13 amino acids long. CDR3 sequence reads: CASSPAGVGEQYF. The CDR3 bases are TGTGCCAGCAGCCCAGCGGGAGTGGGCGAGCAGTACTTC.

This clonotype has just one count. The chain is built from TRBV29-1 and TRBJ2-5; 7 bases fit TRBD2. Germline V gives CDR1 SQVTM, CDR2 ANQGSEA. CDR3 length: 14 amino acids. Unmatched junction bases numbered 10, after V lost 3 bases and J lost 6 bases. In nucleotides, the CDR3 is TGCAGCGTTGAGATTCGGGAGGATTGGCAGACCCAGTACTTC. Translating it yields CSVEIREDWQTQYF.

This clonotype was detected only a few times. Because the CDR3 is missing its conserved closing phenylalanine or tryptophan, this is likely a read error. The chain couples TRBV6-5 to TRBJ2-2, with D possibly TRBD2 on 6 matching bases. Germline CDR1 and CDR2: MNHEY and SVGAGI. This CDR3 spans 14 amino acids. Here the CDR3 reads CVSSWDFNTGELFI. Here the CDR3 DNA reads TGTGTCAGCAGCTGGGACTTTAACACCGGGGAGCTGTTTATT.